This T cell receptor beta chain was sequenced for a study of T cell clonality in common variable immunodeficiency. Study results and caveats: Compared with healthy controls, CVID subjects showed increased TCRbeta clonality, mostly in about a third. What drives increased CVID clonality needs T cell subpopulation sequencing.

Looked up from germline, CDR1 is SGHRS and CDR2 is YFSETQ. J lost 4 bases, V lost 1 base, and 4 bases had no gene match. The CDR3 length is 15 residues. This clone was counted ten times or more. Its antigen is currently unknown. The CDR3 end lies 3 residues beyond the end of the read and is filled in from the germline J gene. Sequencing input was equivalent genomic DNA from CVID and controls. The table came from immunoSEQ multiplex PCR; TCRdb's copy has only in-frame clones and leaves some out. The profile covers tens of thousands of clones, none occurring a single time. Sequenced: peripheral blood mononuclear cells. The chain uses TRBV5-1 and TRBJ2-5; 10 positions agree with TRBD2. This sequence was found in a person aged 18-70 years in good health. The CDR3 loop is CASSLTSGIRETQYF. Incomplete CDR3 DNA: TGCGCCAGCAGCTTGACTAGCGGGATCAGAGAGACC.